This T cell receptor (beta chain) appears in the sequencing data of a study of neurological immune-mediated disorders. TCRdb analysed the 5' RACE reads with MiXCR anew, one entry per CDR3 protein. Here the sample spans some 65,000 distinct CDR3 sequences, 5.2% being singletons. This clonotype was detected only a few times. Its specificity is not known. Sequence at one end of the junction differs from germline and may be a read error. The germline V gene encodes CDR1 MNHEY and CDR2 SMNVEV (reference sequence). The CDR3 is 12 amino acids. For the unsorted libraries, 2 million PBMCs stored at -80 C served as input. Study findings and constraints: The study found no CDR3 amino acid sequences shared by expanded clones across subjects, suggesting private repertoires in all groups. The multiple sclerosis repertoire cluster showed no association with any clinical or MRI feature. The authors stated that larger cohorts are needed. HTLV-1-associated myelopathy ranked highest for TCR clonal expansion and multiple sclerosis lowest, beneath healthy controls.

The source is a woman aged 25 to 39 with multiple sclerosis. Sequencing input: PBMCs. This sequence joins TRBV27 and TRBJ1-6; no clear D. CDR3 region: CASSLGSGSLNF. The CDR3, as DNA: TGTGCCAGCAGTTTGGGGAGTGGGTCCCTCAACTTT.